The text below deals with one T cell receptor beta chain. What it binds is not known. In germline, CDR1 is SGHVS, CDR2 FQNEAQ. CDR3 size: 15 residues. Trimming took 2 bases from V and 3 from J, leaving 11 bases between them. The sample originates from a study of CD8 T cells in ankylosing spondylitis. General study points: In ankylosing spondylitis patients, matched synovial fluid reportedly showed significant enrichment of disease-linked clones. Earlier authors reported some of these motif variants in reactive arthritis synovial fluid and blood. Peripheral blood samples showed relatively rare disease-linked clones, and these clones were CD8+. Eight or nine highly homologous variants formed a TCR beta motif that appeared characteristic of ankylosing spondylitis blood.

TCRdb independently ran MiXCR on the 5' RACE reads; one entry per CDR3 protein. The sample holds over 600,000 distinct CDR3 sequences, under 20% seen once. This rearrangement joins TRBV7-8 to TRBJ1-5, with no clear D. This TCR derives from a male donor with ankylosing spondylitis. Sequencing was carried out using blood, either unsorted or a sorted T cell fraction (not recorded which). The CDR3 protein is CASSLLGYYNQPQHF. As DNA, the CDR3 is TGTGCCAGCAGCTTACTAGGGTACTACAATCAGCCCCAGCATTTT. Full variable domain (missing parts from reference TRBV7-8 and TRBJ1-5): GAGVSQSPRYKVAKRGQDVALRCDPISGHVSLFWYQQALGQGPEFLTYFQNEAQLDKSGLPSDRFFAERPEGSVSTLKIQRTQQEDSAVYLCASSLLGYYNQPQHFGDGTRLSIL.